The 27 T cell receptor beta chains in this list originate from one sample, sequenced in a study of blood T cell repertoires in COVID-19. Sequencing used immunoSEQ multiplex PCR; TCRdb keeps in-frame clones, though not all of them. This sample has nearly 110,000 clones, with approximately 81% found just once. Sequenced sample: peripheral blood. Every receptor here comes from a human donor in a cohort sampled during active COVID-19.

The rearrangement joins TRBV7-9 to TRBJ2-1; D uncertain. The CDR3 has 16 residues. Trimming shortened V by 7 bases and J by 0 bases, and 16 bases separated the two germline ends. CDR1 is SEHNR, CDR2 FQNEAQ, per germline (reference sequence). As DNA, the CDR3 is TGTGCCAGCACCTTGCTTCTGTGGGCCTCCTACAATGAGCAGTTCTTC. Residues: CASTLLLWASYNEQFF.

The chain is built from TRBV29-1 and TRBJ2-4, with TRBD2 as a possible D gene (5 bases). The V gene's germline CDR1 is SQVTM and CDR2 ANQGSEA. The CDR3 totals 13 residues. Trimming left V 7 bases short and J 4 bases short, with 14 bases between. Here the CDR3 DNA reads TGCAGCGCAACCGGACTGATAAAAAACATTCAGTACTTC. Its translation is CSATGLIKNIQYF.

The chain is built from TRBV27 and TRBJ1-1; D is perhaps TRBD1 (5 bases). The CDR3 runs 13 residues. Trimming left V 3 bases short and J 3 bases short, with 8 bases between. CDR1 is MNHEY, CDR2 SMNVEV, per germline (reference sequence). The CDR3, as DNA: TGTGCCAGCAGTTTGCAGGGCTACACTGAAGCTTTCTTT. Its protein is CASSLQGYTEAFF.

Comment on this clone: At one end the junction does not follow the germline gene, possibly because of a read error. The chain recombines TRBV6-6 with TRBJ1-1; 9 positions match TRBD1. Per the germline V gene, CDR1 is MNHNY and CDR2 is SVGAGI (reference sequence). The CDR3 runs to 15 residues. The CDR3 is CASIYRGRRGTEAFF. The CDR3, as DNA: TGTGCCAGCATTTACAGGGGGCGGCGCGGCACTGAAGCTTTCTTT.

This clone was seen a few times. This chain connects TRBV6-1 to TRBJ2-7, with D unresolved. The V end lost 3 bases, the J end lost 6 bases, and 9 bases lay between the germline ends. Per germline, CDR1 MNHNS and CDR2 SASEGT. The CDR3 runs to 12 residues. CDR3 DNA sequence: TGTGCCAGCAGTGAGACGGGTCGCGAGCAGTACGTC. Residues: CASSETGREQYV.

The chain uses TRBV7-9 and TRBJ2-7; 8 bases align to TRBD1. Germline-derived CDR1 and CDR2 are SEHNR and FQNEAQ (reference sequence). CDR3 length: 14 amino acids. Germline trimming cut 5 bases from V and 2 bases from J; bases unmatched to any gene: 5. CDR3 nucleotide sequence: TGTGCCAGCAGCCGTGGACAGGGAGCCTACGAGCAGTACTTC. Amino acids: CASSRGQGAYEQYF. Drawing the rest from reference TRBV7-9 and TRBJ2-7, the complete variable domain is DTGVSQNPRHKITKRGQNVTFRCDPISEHNRLYWYRQTLGQGPEFLTYFQNEAQLEKSRLLSDRFSAERPKGSFSTLEIQRTEQGDSAMYLCASSRGQGAYEQYFGPGTRLTVT.

The V and J genes are TRBV7-2 and TRBJ2-1; 9 bases are a match to TRBD2. The CDR3 loop spans 16 amino acids. Germline CDR1 SGHTA, CDR2 FQGNSA. The J segment lost 9 bases and the V segment lost 3 bases, leaving 12 bases of the junction unmatched. This chain's CDR3 is CASSLVVSAGGVEQFF. The CDR3 DNA reads TGTGCCAGCAGCTTGGTAGTGTCAGCGGGAGGAGTTGAGCAGTTCTTC.

This clone was seen a few times. This chain joins TRBV6-5 and TRBJ1-5; D ambiguous. V was cut by 5 bases and J by 4 bases, with 9 bases left in between. The CDR3 loop spans 13 amino acids. CDR1 is MNHEY and CDR2 is SVGAGI in the germline V gene. The CDR3 DNA sequence: TGTGCCAGCAGTCAGACACGGAATCAGCCCCAGCATTTT. Residues: CASSQTRNQPQHF.

The chain is built from TRBV7-9 and TRBJ2-5, with 8 bases fitting TRBD1. Germline-derived CDR1 and CDR2 are SEHNR and FQNEAQ (reference sequence). V shed 5 bases, J shed 9 bases, and the junction held 20 bases outside the gene matches. The CDR3 contains 17 residues. The CDR3: CASSGLGQEPQEKAQYF. The DNA for the CDR3 is TGTGCCAGCAGCGGATTGGGACAGGAGCCCCAAGAGAAGGCCCAGTACTTC.

A single count supports this clone. The chain carries TRBV7-6 and TRBJ2-5; the D gene is possibly TRBD2 (5 bases). The CDR3 totals 16 residues. V lost 1 base and J lost 5, with 17 bases in between. Germline lookup yields CDR1 SGHVS and CDR2 FNYEAQ. CDR3 in amino acids: CASSLDLRGSGETQYF. The CDR3 DNA reads TGTGCCAGCAGCTTAGACCTCCGCGGGTCGGGGGAGACCCAGTACTTC.

This clone was detected a few times. The chain is built from TRBV10-1 and TRBJ2-6; TRBD2 matches 7 bases. The CDR3 covers 19 residues. CDR1 is WNHNN, CDR2 SYGVQD, per germline (reference sequence). Germline trimming cut 5 bases from V and 0 bases from J; bases unmatched to any gene: 13. The DNA for the CDR3 is TGCGCCAGCAGTTATACGGGGGGAACGACCTACTCTGGGGCCAACGTCCTGACTTTC. The encoded protein is CASSYTGGTTYSGANVLTF.

The chain combines TRBV29-1 with TRBJ2-2; 7 nucleotides match TRBD2. Per germline, CDR1 SQVTM and CDR2 ANQGSEA. CDR3 length: 15 amino acids. V trimming: 3 bases; J trimming: 2 bases; junction bases outside the gene matches: 6. The CDR3 sequence is CSVEVAGINTGELFF. In DNA, the CDR3 is TGCAGCGTTGAGGTAGCGGGCATTAACACCGGGGAGCTGTTTTTT.

In the case of this clone: At one end the junction does not follow the germline gene, possibly because of a read error. The chain combines TRBV11-2 with TRBJ2-4; possibly TRBD1 for D (6 bases). CDR1 is SGHAT and CDR2 is FQNNGV in the germline V gene. This CDR3 has 13 residues. CDR3 residues: CASSSLLTGISHF. The CDR3 bases are TGTGCCAGCAGCTCCCTACTTACAGGGATTTCGCACTTC.

V is TRBV24-1 and J is TRBJ1-2; TRBD1 aligns across 7 bases. J was trimmed by 8 bases and V by 2 bases; bases with no gene match: 4. This CDR3 comprises 13 residues. CDR1 is KGHDR and CDR2 is SFDVKD in the germline V gene. CDR3 DNA sequence: TGTGCCACCAGTGATTCGACAGGGAGGGGCTACACCTTC. This gives the protein CATSDSTGRGYTF.

The chain is built from TRBV6-5 and TRBJ1-5; possible D gene TRBD1, 6 bases. The CDR3 is 11 residues long. CDR1 is MNHEY, CDR2 SVGAGI, per germline. The V end was cut by 6 bases, the J end by 12 bases, with 12 bases between. The chain's CDR3 is CASSLAGVQHF. The CDR3, as DNA: TGTGCCAGCAGCTTGGCAGGGGTCCAGCATTTT.

This chain links TRBV5-8 with TRBJ2-1, with TRBD2 matching over 11 bases. Germline V gene lookup returns CDR1 SGHTS and CDR2 YDEGEE. V lost 0 bases to trimming and J lost 8 bases; unmatched junction nucleotides: 7. The CDR3 is 16 residues long. CDR3: CASSLALAGGRDEQFF. CDR3 DNA sequence: TGTGCCAGCAGCTTGGCCCTAGCGGGAGGTCGGGATGAGCAGTTCTTC.

The chain links TRBV27 to TRBJ1-6; D perhaps matches TRBD1 (5 bases). Trimming took off 4 bases at V and 7 bases at J, with 14 bases between the two ends. Germline V lookup: CDR1 MNHEY, CDR2 SMNVEV (reference sequence). This CDR3 spans 15 amino acids. The CDR3 sequence is CASSSPDIRNSPLHF. DNA for the CDR3: TGTGCCAGCAGTTCCCCGGACATACGAAATTCACCCCTCCACTTT.

The chain combines TRBV6-5 with TRBJ1-5, with 9 bases that match TRBD1. V shed 5 bases, J shed 2 bases, and the junction held 4 bases outside the gene matches. CDR3 length: 15 amino acids. From germline, CDR1 is MNHEY and CDR2 SVGAGI. This CDR3 reads CASSRTGDGNQPQHF. The CDR3 DNA follows: TGTGCCAGCAGTAGGACAGGGGATGGCAATCAGCCCCAGCATTTT.

The gene calls are TRBV7-2 and TRBJ2-1; 8 nucleotides agree with TRBD2. V was clipped by 0 bases and J by 3 bases; unmatched bases: 1. Germline CDR1 and CDR2: SGHTA and FQGNSA. The CDR3 totals 15 residues. The CDR3 DNA reads as TGTGCCAGCAGCTTAGCCGGGACTAGCTACAATGAGCAGTTCTTC. This translates into CASSLAGTSYNEQFF.

The V call is TRBV7-6, the J call TRBJ2-3; 8 bases agree with TRBD2. From germline, CDR1 is SGHVS and CDR2 FNYEAQ. V shed 2 bases, J shed 1 base, and the junction held 5 bases outside the gene matches. The CDR3 is made up of 16 amino acids. The CDR3 DNA sequence: TGTGCCAGCAGCTTACTTAGCGGGATGGGCACAGATACGCAGTATTTT. This gives the protein CASSLLSGMGTDTQYF.

This chain connects TRBV4-2 to TRBJ2-3; 12 bases agree with TRBD2. Trimming removed 0 bases from V and 0 bases from J; junction bases left unmatched: 4. CDR1 LGHNA and CDR2 YNFKEQ come from the germline V gene. The CDR3 has 18 residues. The CDR3 sequence is CASSQELAGGPSTDTQYF. Written as DNA, the CDR3 is TGTGCCAGCAGCCAAGAACTAGCGGGAGGACCGAGCACAGATACGCAGTATTTT.

The gene calls are TRBV6-6 and TRBJ2-5, with unresolved D. Germline V CDR1 and CDR2: MNHNY, SVGAGI (reference sequence). Trimming shortened V by 3 bases and J by 5 bases, and 7 bases separated the two germline ends. The CDR3 spans 12 residues. CDR3 region: CASSYFSETQYF. The CDR3 region has the DNA TGTGCCAGCAGTTATTTCTCTGAGACCCAGTACTTC.

This chain uses TRBV2 with TRBJ2-3, with 14 bases lining up with TRBD2. The CDR3 spans 16 residues. Germline-derived CDR1 and CDR2 are SNHLY and FYNNEI. The ends lost 4 bases at V and 6 bases at J; junction bases unmatched: 6. CDR3 sequence reads: CASSGGTSGSWDTQYF. In DNA, the CDR3 is TGTGCCAGCAGTGGCGGGACTAGCGGGAGTTGGGATACGCAGTATTTT.

The chain has TRBV19 and TRBJ2-3; perhaps TRBD1 as D (5 bases). This CDR3 is 14 amino acids long. Germline V gives CDR1 LNHDA, CDR2 SQIVND (reference sequence). Trimming left V 2 bases short and J 2 bases short, with 8 bases between. The CDR3 DNA sequence: TGTGCCAGTAGTATAAGCAGGGACACAGATACGCAGTATTTT. As protein: CASSISRDTDTQYF.

The rearrangement links TRBV7-2 to TRBJ1-5, with D perhaps TRBD1 (6 bases). In germline, CDR1 is SGHTA, CDR2 FQGNSA. V lost 2 bases and J 2 bases, leaving 13 bases between the germline ends. This CDR3 is built from 16 residues. The CDR3 nucleotides are TGTGCCAGCAGCTTATCGCGGGGGGCTGGCAATCAGCCCCAGCATTTT. Translation: CASSLSRGAGNQPQHF.

The chain combines TRBV6-2 or TRBV6-3 with TRBJ1-2; 8 positions match TRBD1. CDR1 and CDR2 (germline): MNHEY, SVGEGT. This CDR3 contains 14 residues. J was trimmed by 4 bases and V by 5 bases; bases with no gene match: 6. The DNA of the CDR3 is TGTGCCAGCAGTGGGGGACAGGATTCCTATGGCTACACCTTC. This translates into CASSGGQDSYGYTF.

The J gene is TRBJ2-3, the V gene TRBV6-2 or TRBV6-3; D unclear. V was pared by 2 bases and J by 1 base, with 10 bases between. CDR1 MNHEY and CDR2 SVGEGT come from the germline V gene. The CDR3 covers 15 residues. CDR3 amino acids: CASSYVGVGTDTQYF. In DNA, the CDR3 is TGTGCCAGCAGTTACGTCGGTGTGGGCACAGATACGCAGTATTTT.